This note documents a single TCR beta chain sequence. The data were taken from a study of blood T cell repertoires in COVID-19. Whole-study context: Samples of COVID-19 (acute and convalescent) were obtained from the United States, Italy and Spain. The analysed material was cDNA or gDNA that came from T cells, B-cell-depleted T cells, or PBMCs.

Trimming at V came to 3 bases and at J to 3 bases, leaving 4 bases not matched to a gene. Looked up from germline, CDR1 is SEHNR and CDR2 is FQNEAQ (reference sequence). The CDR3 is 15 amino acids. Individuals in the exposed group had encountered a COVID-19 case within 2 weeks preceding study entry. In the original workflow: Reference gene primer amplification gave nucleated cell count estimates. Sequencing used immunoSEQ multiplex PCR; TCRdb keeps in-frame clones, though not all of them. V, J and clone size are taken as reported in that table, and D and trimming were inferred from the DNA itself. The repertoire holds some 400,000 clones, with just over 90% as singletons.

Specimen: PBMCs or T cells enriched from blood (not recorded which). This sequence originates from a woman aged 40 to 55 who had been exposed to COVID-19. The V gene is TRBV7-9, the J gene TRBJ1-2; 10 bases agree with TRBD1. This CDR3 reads CASSFDRGQDYGYTF. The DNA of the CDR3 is TGTGCCAGCAGCTTCGACAGGGGGCAGGACTATGGCTACACCTTC.